The sequence of this T cell receptor (beta chain) was determined in a study of T cells in Graves' hyperthyroidism and ophthalmopathy. Study outcomes and limitations: Peripheral blood also featured most of the thyroid clonotypes expanded above 0.001.

It was considered stable Graves' hyperthyroidism when ophthalmopathy did not progress within 18 months. Diagnosis of hyperthyroidism was new in patients aged 18 to 65, and its duration was under 2 months. TCR beta CDR3 sequences were amplified from RNA transcripts. A first-round RT-PCR of the TCR CDR3 used the HTBI primer set. TCRdb re-analysed the multiplex PCR reads in MiXCR, keeping a single row per CDR3 protein. The sample lists roughly 580,000 distinct CDR3 sequences, around 42% occurring once. There are 13 residues in the CDR3. This clonotype has more than one count but fewer than ten. The target antigen is unknown. One junction end does not reproduce the germline sequence, and a read error may be involved.

Source material: peripheral blood or thyroid tissue (not recorded which). This sequence joins TRBV12-3 or TRBV12-4 and TRBJ2-7; D perhaps matches TRBD1 (5 bases). This receptor was obtained from a woman aged 18-29 years with Graves' hyperthyroidism. In DNA form, the CDR3 reads TGTGCTAGCAACCACAGGTATTCCTACGAGCAGTACTTC. Protein sequence: CASNHRYSYEQYF.